Below are 30 T cell receptor beta chains sequenced from a single sample in a study of CD8+CD57+ T cells in acquired aplastic anemia. Genomic DNA was employed as the template in profiling TCR beta VDJ and CDR3. In TCRdb, the reads were re-called with MiXCR into one record per CDR3 protein. The sample holds 270,000 or so distinct CDR3 sequences, approximately 79% seen once. By flow cytometry, patients selected for sequencing had shown an expansion of CD8+CD57+ cells. The sequenced sample was sorted CD4+, CD8+, or CD8+CD57+ T cells (not recorded which) from PBMCs. The receptor source for this set is a human donor with aplastic anemia.

V gene TRBV24-1 combines with J gene TRBJ1-1, with 8 bases matching TRBD1. The V and J ends lost 9 bases and 8 bases, in that order; junction bases with no gene match: 13. The V gene's germline CDR1 is KGHDR and CDR2 SFDVKD. The CDR3 has 14 amino acids. The CDR3 region has the DNA TGTGCCACCTTGGCAGGGGGCGAACAGGGGGAAGCTTTCTTT. Translating it yields CATLAGGEQGEAFF.

Points on this clonotype: The junction shows a germline mismatch at one end, possibly a read error. V usage is TRBV7-8 and J usage is TRBJ2-1; the match to TRBD2 covers 7 bases. This CDR3 has 16 amino acids. Germline CDR1 SGHVS, CDR2 FQNEAQ. This CDR3 is CASSLAGRGYYNDQFF. The CDR3 coding sequence is TGTGCCAGCAGCTTAGCGGGGCGGGGGTATTACAATGATCAGTTCTTC.

Comment on this clonotype: The junction departs from germline at one end; a sequencing error may be responsible. The CDR3 region is CASSLAREHTKAFF. The CDR3 DNA follows: TGTGCCAGCAGCTTAGCCAGGGAGCACACTAAAGCGTTCTTT. The V gene is TRBV7-9, the J gene TRBJ2-3; D possibly matches TRBD1 or TRBD2 (5 bases each). Germline V gene sequence: CDR1 SEHNR, CDR2 FQNEAQ (reference sequence). The CDR3 extends over 14 amino acids.

This sequence joins TRBV2 and TRBJ2-7; D not resolved. From germline, CDR1 is SNHLY and CDR2 FYNNEI. V shed 3 bases and J shed 1 base, with 10 bases lying between them. The CDR3 has 14 amino acids. This CDR3 reads CASSDGSPSYEQYF. CDR3 bases: TGTGCCAGCAGTGACGGCAGCCCTTCCTACGAGCAGTACTTC.

A few counts support this clonotype. Given the absence of the conserved phenylalanine or tryptophan at the CDR3 end, a read error is likely. The DNA is omitted, as the CDR3 cannot be located on it reliably, and the CDR3 follows TCRdb's listing. V is TRBV7-8 and J is TRBJ2-3; the table assigns TRBD1, which was not confirmed against the DNA. In germline, CDR1 is SGHVS, CDR2 FQNEAQ. The CDR3 spans 13 amino acids, including both terminal residues. This CDR3 is CASSLAGTPATQY.

This rearrangement joins TRBV7-2 to TRBJ2-7, with a weak D call TRBD2 (5 bases). The CDR3 runs to 13 residues. V was trimmed by 1 base and J by 7 bases, leaving 11 bases between them. CDR1 and CDR2 (germline): SGHTA, FQGNSA. The CDR3 DNA is TGTGCCAGCAGCTTAGGCGGCCGGGGTGAGCAGTACTTC. Translation gives CASSLGGRGEQYF.

Details on this clonotype: The conserved phenylalanine or tryptophan is not found at the CDR3 terminus, so this likely reflects a read error. No DNA is shown, since the ends of the CDR3 on it are uncertain; the CDR3 is the one TCRdb lists. This sequence joins TRBV7-8 and TRBJ2-3; the tabulated D call, TRBD1, remains unverified against the DNA. The CDR3 numbers 13 amino acids, ends counted. From germline, CDR1 is SGHVS and CDR2 FQNEAQ. This CDR3 is CASSEGGTDDTQY.

Of note for this clonotype: A read error may account for a junction end that differs from germline. V and J are TRBV2 and TRBJ1-5, with D perhaps matching TRBD1 (5 bases). This CDR3 spans 15 amino acids. Germline V gene lookup returns CDR1 SNHLY and CDR2 FYNNEI. The CDR3 bases are TGTGCCAGCGGGGACGGGGTCACAGATACGCAGCCCCTGCATTTT. It is translated as CASGDGVTDTQPLHF.

The V gene is TRBV7-9, the J gene TRBJ2-5; D may be TRBD2 (5 bases). Germline CDR1 is SEHNR and CDR2 is FQNEAQ (reference sequence). V was shortened by 8 bases and J by 12 bases, with 19 bases between the two germline ends. This CDR3 region has 12 residues. The CDR3 coding sequence is TGTGCCAGCCACGCAGCTGGGGAGAGGAAGTACTTC. It encodes CASHAAGERKYF. Based on the CDR3 plus reference TRBV7-9 and TRBJ2-5, the full variable domain is DTGVSQNPRHKITKRGQNVTFRCDPISEHNRLYWYRQTLGQGPEFLTYFQNEAQLEKSRLLSDRFSAERPKGSFSTLEIQRTEQGDSAMYLCASHAAGERKYFGPGTRLLVL.

At least ten counts were recorded for this clonotype. The chain has TRBV4-3 and TRBJ2-6; unclear D gene. Germline V CDR1 and CDR2: LGHNA, YSLEER. The V and J ends lost 3 bases and 0 bases respectively, with 9 bases between them. The CDR3 extends over 16 amino acids. CDR3 region: CASSQEMTSGANVLTF. In nucleotides, the CDR3 is TGCGCCAGCAGCCAGGAGATGACCTCTGGGGCCAACGTCCTGACTTTC.

About this clonotype itself: One end of the junction is discordant with germline, which a read error may explain. The genes are TRBV15 and TRBJ2-4, with D unclear. This CDR3 has 12 amino acids. Germline V lookup: CDR1 LNHNV, CDR2 YYDKDF (reference sequence). CDR3 in amino acids: CASSRAGNIQSF. Here the CDR3 DNA reads TGTGCCAGCAGCAGAGCTGGGAACATTCAGTCCTTC. The entire variable domain, with the rest obtained from reference TRBV15 and TRBJ2-4, is as follows: DAMVIQNPRYQVTQFGKPVTLSCSQTLNHNVMYWYQQKSSQAPKLLFHYYDKDFNNEADTPDNFQSRRPNTSFCFLDIRSPGLGDTAMYLCASSRAGNIQSFGAGTRLSVL.

CDR3 nucleotides: TGCAGTGCTAGAGTAGGGGCCTTCCTGGCGGCAGATACGCAGTATTTT. This gives the protein CSARVGAFLAADTQYF. V usage is TRBV20-1 and J usage is TRBJ2-3, with a possible D match to TRBD1 (5 bases). This CDR3 contains 16 residues. V was cut by 1 base and J by 4 bases, with 18 bases left in between. The V gene's germline CDR1 is DFQATT and CDR2 SNEGSKA (reference sequence).

V is TRBV7-9 and J is TRBJ1-2; TRBD1 is a possible D gene (5 bases). The CDR3 covers 15 residues. Germline CDR1 is SEHNR and CDR2 is FQNEAQ (reference sequence). V was shortened by 2 bases and J by 13 bases, with 23 bases between the two germline ends. CDR3: CASSLTPGDHYFGTF. The CDR3 DNA follows: TGTGCCAGCAGCTTAACACCCGGGGACCACTATTTTGGCACCTTC.

This clonotype was counted a single time. The chain carries TRBV7-9 and TRBJ1-6, with a weak D call TRBD1 (5 bases). V lost 5 bases and J lost 15, with 26 bases in between. Germline assignment: CDR1 SEHNR and CDR2 FQNEAQ (reference sequence). CDR3 length: 16 amino acids. DNA of the CDR3: TGTGCCAGCAGCGTAGAGGGCAGCTACGGGGCCAACGTCCTCCACTTT. Its protein product is CASSVEGSYGANVLHF. The full variable domain, completed using reference TRBV7-9 and TRBJ1-6, is DTGVSQNPRHKITKRGQNVTFRCDPISEHNRLYWYRQTLGQGPEFLTYFQNEAQLEKSRLLSDRFSAERPKGSFSTLEIQRTEQGDSAMYLCASSVEGSYGANVLHFGNGTRLTVT.

V is TRBV5-5 and J is TRBJ2-2; D perhaps matches TRBD2 (7 bases). Germline V gene lookup returns CDR1 SGHKS and CDR2 YYEKEE (reference sequence). V lost 4 bases and J 0 bases, leaving 16 bases between the germline ends. The CDR3 spans 17 residues. The CDR3 protein is CASSLKPGGPNTGELFF. CDR3 nucleotides: TGTGCCAGCAGCCTCAAGCCCGGGGGGCCGAACACCGGGGAGCTGTTTTTT.

V gene TRBV20-1 combines with J gene TRBJ2-1, with 8 bases that match TRBD2. The ends lost 4 bases at V and 0 bases at J; junction bases unmatched: 8. Germline V gene data show CDR1 as DFQATT and CDR2 as SNEGSKA (reference sequence). The CDR3 length is 16 residues. CDR3 protein: CSAKTLAGSSYNEQFF. The CDR3 nucleotides are TGCAGTGCTAAAACCTTAGCGGGGAGCTCCTACAATGAGCAGTTCTTC.

V is TRBV20-1 and J is TRBJ1-2; possibly TRBD1 for D (6 bases). Trimming took off 3 bases at V and 7 bases at J, with 12 bases between the two ends. This CDR3 region has 12 residues. Germline assignment: CDR1 DFQATT and CDR2 SNEGSKA (reference sequence). The CDR3 DNA is TGCAGTGCTAGCCGGCGACAGGTTGGCTACACCTTC. Its protein product is CSASRRQVGYTF.

The chain joins TRBV5-6 to TRBJ1-1; D remains unclear. The germline CDR1 and CDR2 sequences are SGHDT and YYEEEE. CDR3 length equals 14 residues. Trimming took 4 bases from V and 1 from J, leaving 11 bases between them. The chain's CDR3 is CASSAERANTEAFF. DNA of the CDR3: TGTGCCAGCAGCGCGGAGAGGGCGAACACTGAAGCTTTCTTT.

The chain carries TRBV7-9 and TRBJ1-5; D is ambiguous. V lost 1 base and J 5 bases, leaving 6 bases between the germline ends. CDR3 length: 13 residues. Germline loops: CDR1 SEHNR, CDR2 FQNEAQ (reference sequence). CDR3 amino acids: CASSLDEDQPQHF. DNA for the CDR3: TGTGCCAGCAGCTTAGATGAAGATCAGCCCCAGCATTTT.

This clonotype was seen only a few times. Mismatch with germline at one junction end may stem from a read error. This chain joins TRBV15 and TRBJ1-3; D call uncertain. Germline CDR1 LNHNV, CDR2 YYDKDF (reference sequence). The CDR3 spans 16 residues. CDR3 bases: TGTGCCACCAGCAGAGATGCCACTAACTCTGAAAACACCATATATTTT. Translating it yields CATSRDATNSENTIYF.

The V and J genes are TRBV9 and TRBJ2-3; the D gene is possibly TRBD1 (6 bases). CDR1 is SGDLS, CDR2 YYNGEE, per germline. The ends were cut back, 4 bases at V and 0 bases at J, with 9 bases in the middle. This CDR3 is 14 amino acids long. This CDR3 is CASSWGQSTDTQYF. The DNA for the CDR3 is TGTGCCAGCAGCTGGGGGCAGAGCACAGATACGCAGTATTTT.

CDR3 coding DNA: TGCAGTGCCAGTAGCCGGGGACGCAAGAACAATGAGCAGTTCTTC. Encoded protein: CSASSRGRKNNEQFF. The V gene is TRBV20-1, the J gene TRBJ2-1, with D perhaps assigned TRBD1 or TRBD2 (5 bases each). V was cut by 6 bases and J by 5 bases, with 20 bases left in between. This CDR3 has 15 amino acids. CDR1 is DFQATT, CDR2 SNEGSKA, per germline (reference sequence).

The chain is built from TRBV7-9 and TRBJ2-1, with TRBD1 as a possible D gene (6 bases). Trimming took 6 bases from V and 9 from J, leaving 18 bases between them. Germline CDR1 SEHNR, CDR2 FQNEAQ (reference sequence). This CDR3 contains 14 residues. The CDR3 spells CASRLTGSYGEQFF. CDR3 nucleotide sequence: TGTGCCAGCAGATTGACAGGCTCCTACGGTGAGCAGTTCTTC.

Comment on this clonotype: Likely a read error: the CDR3 ends without its conserved phenylalanine or tryptophan. This chain links TRBV2 with TRBJ1-2, with unresolved D. The ends were cut back, 6 bases at V and 11 bases at J, with 28 bases in the middle. Per the germline V gene, CDR1 is SNHLY and CDR2 is FYNNEI. The CDR3 sequence is 16 residues long. The CDR3 DNA follows: TGTGCCAGCAGCTCACCGGATAGCAATCAGCCCCAGCATTACACCTAC. Translating it yields CASSSPDSNQPQHYTY.

The V and J genes are TRBV6-5 and TRBJ2-7; maybe TRBD2 (7 bases). The CDR3 covers 12 residues. V was pared by 6 bases and J by 3 bases, with 9 bases between. Germline CDR1 reads MNHEY; CDR2 reads SVGAGI. CDR3 bases: TGTGCCAGCAGAAGGGGGGGCTACGAGCAGTACTTC. It encodes CASRRGGYEQYF.

Worth noting for this clonotype: A junction boundary mismatches the germline segment, possibly from a read error. V gene TRBV12-3 or TRBV12-4 combines with J gene TRBJ1-3, with a tentative D call TRBD1 (6 bases). CDR3 length: 16 residues. CDR3 sequence (DNA): TGTGCCATCAGTCAGCCGGGACATCGGTCTGGAAACACCATATATTTT. This codes for CAISQPGHRSGNTIYF.

A note on this clonotype: An end of the junction differs from the germline gene, which may be a read error. The chain uses TRBV15 and TRBJ2-2; 8 bases agree with TRBD2. The CDR3 sequence is 14 residues long. The germline gives CDR1 LNHNV, CDR2 YYDKDF (reference sequence). The CDR3 here is CATSFRGGPGELYF. Written as DNA, the CDR3 is TGTGCCACCAGCTTTCGGGGGGGCCCCGGGGAGCTGTATTTT.

The chain carries TRBV9 and TRBJ1-3; tentatively, D is TRBD1 (5 bases). This CDR3 comprises 16 residues. Germline-derived CDR1 and CDR2 are SGDLS and YYNGEE. Trimming stripped 9 bases from V and 11 bases from J, with 30 bases between. CDR3 residues: CATYGEAGYSGDPIYF. The CDR3 nucleotides are TGTGCCACTTATGGGGAAGCGGGGTACTCTGGGGACCCCATATATTTT.

The rearrangement uses TRBV11-2 and TRBJ1-5; tentative D call: TRBD1 (5 bases). CDR3 size: 13 residues. V was shortened by 5 bases and J by 7 bases, with 12 bases between the two germline ends. Per the germline V gene, CDR1 is SGHAT and CDR2 is FQNNGV. Here the CDR3 reads CASSLPGLQPQHF. The CDR3 nucleotides are TGTGCCAGCAGCCTTCCGGGACTCCAGCCCCAGCATTTT.

V is TRBV15 and J is TRBJ1-5; 7 nucleotides agree with TRBD1. V dropped 0 bases and J dropped 0; count of bases not matched to a gene: 5. CDR3 length equals 17 residues. Germline V gives CDR1 LNHNV, CDR2 YYDKDF (reference sequence). The CDR3 nucleotides are TGTGCCACCAGCAGAGATAGGGCAGGGGGTAGCAATCAGCCCCAGCATTTT. It yields the protein CATSRDRAGGSNQPQHF.